This T cell receptor beta chain appears in the sequencing data of a study of blood T cell repertoires in COVID-19 (dated by TCRdb to the early 2020s). Notes on the research overall: Collaborator samples came from the United States, Italy and Spain and covered acute and convalescent phases of COVID-19. Where HLA class I and class II types were available, the types were taken from metadata supplied by the sample provider, not from assay-based typing. Subjects who had been exposed to COVID-19, were actively infected with it, or had recovered from it provided the deeply sampled blood TCRbeta repertoires that made up the dataset. The prospective study material was composed of cDNA or gDNA derived from T cells, B-cell-depleted T cells, or PBMCs. A freely available public database, intended as a resource for researchers studying the immune response to SARS-CoV-2, is where the repertoires were released. The samples were drawn from the first 160 participants of the ongoing ImmuneRACE study and from 1,254 subjects provided by 6 global collaborators. The sample metadata nearly always contained a de-identified subject ID, COVID-19 status, age in years and sex.

The immunoSEQ Assay, a bias-controlled multiplex PCR, was used to amplify TCRbeta CDR3 regions from genomic DNA. On the authors' methods: Within the assay, amplification of reference gene primers was used to estimate how many nucleated cells each sample contained. Sequence reads were collapsed and filtered to measure the absolute abundance of every unique TCRbeta CDR3 rearrangement. For each sample, productive Simpson clonality was calculated as the square root of Simpson's diversity index over productive rearrangements. Not all clones reach the TCRdb copy of this immuneACCESS table, which keeps in-frame sequences only. Checked studies attribute under half of the gap to unresolved V genes and leave the rest unexplained. The D gene and trimming were derived from the DNA, and the V and J assignments and clone size from that table. Here the sample has 150,000 to 200,000 clones; roughly 78% occur a single time. The ten largest clones add up to 2.5% to 3% of the sample.

General study outcomes and caveats: The amount of clinical and demographic metadata varied by source and participant and was provided uncurated.

Each collaborating institution followed its own protocols to collect whole blood in K2EDTA tubes. For TCRbeta analysis, collaborators shipped samples as frozen whole blood, isolated PBMCs, or DNA extracted from either of those sample types. Regarding this clone: Its antigen specificity is not known. It has no much larger one-base neighbor in the sample; base qualities were not kept.

According to the germline V gene, CDR1 reads SGDLS and CDR2 reads YYNGEE. For this chain, trimming is 4 bases at the V end and 8 bases at the J end, and the number of junction bases without a gene match is 7. Its CDR3 holds 14 amino acids, cysteine through phenylalanine. Only the CDR3 portion is preserved as DNA: 42 bases, with reading frame beginning at the first base. Sequences were obtained from peripheral blood. The V gene is TRBV9 and the J gene is TRBJ1-3; 9 bases in the junction line up with TRBD1. This receptor was identified in an elderly woman with active or convalescent COVID-19. The CDR3 loop reads CASSSDRGEYTIYF. The DNA reads TGTGCCAGCAGCTCGGACAGGGGAGAATACACCATATATTTT.